This T cell receptor (beta chain) was recorded in a study of blood T cell repertoires in COVID-19. The overall study: Researchers got acute and convalescent COVID-19 samples from the United States, Italy and Spain.

In the source study's methods: Estimated nucleated cell counts came from reference gene primer amplification. Only in-frame clones appear in the TCRdb table, and some are missing; sequencing was by immunoSEQ multiplex PCR. V, J and clone size are taken as reported in that table, and D and trimming were inferred from the DNA itself. The repertoire includes around 140,000 clones, over 70% of them detected once, and around 2.3% sits in the top ten. The sequenced sample was peripheral blood. This receptor was taken from a man aged 50 to 60 with active COVID-19.

In nucleotides, the CDR3 is TGCGCCAGCAGCTTCGCCTTAGGGGCGTACACCGGGGAGCTGTTTTTT. It specifies CASSFALGAYTGELFF. The V gene is TRBV5-1, the J gene TRBJ2-2; the D gene is possibly TRBD1 (5 bases). The V gene's germline CDR1 is SGHRS and CDR2 YFSETQ. The CDR3 covers 16 residues. V was cut by 2 bases and J by 3 bases, with 14 bases left in between. Full variable domain (rest looked up from reference TRBV5-1 and TRBJ2-2): KAGVTQTPRYLIKTRGQQVTLSCSPISGHRSVSWYQQTPGQGLQFLFEYFSETQRNKGNFPGRFSGRQFSNSRSEMNVSTLELGDSALYLCASSFALGAYTGELFFGEGSRLTVL.